This T cell receptor (beta chain) was recorded in a study of T cells after yellow fever vaccination. Background on the study: Fractions containing few cells were prepared with SMART-Seq v4 Ultra Low Input.

Germline V gene lookup returns CDR1 KGHDR and CDR2 SFDVKD. This CDR3 spans 17 amino acids. V shed 4 bases, J shed 2 bases, and the junction held 8 bases outside the gene matches. A word on this clonotype: The antigen is unknown.

Study-wide results and limits: Clones from primary vaccination mostly reappeared after the booster (roughly 95% CD4, approximately 86% CD8).

Template switching by 5'RACE produced TCR cDNA, adding a universal primer site and UMIs. In TCRdb, the 5' RACE reads were re-called with MiXCR into one record per CDR3 protein. The sample records roughly 330,000 distinct CDR3 sequences, approximately 4% being singletons. Here the sequenced sample was PBMCs, taken 5 days after the yellow fever booster vaccination. The gene calls are TRBV24-1 and TRBJ2-5, with 11 bases fitting TRBD2. This TCR was recovered from a man between 18 and 29 years old who received the YFV17D yellow fever vaccine. The CDR3 DNA is TGTGCCACCAGTGAGTTTACTAGCGGGGGACTACAAGAGACCCAGTACTTC. It encodes CATSEFTSGGLQETQYF.